Presented here are 11 T cell receptor beta chains from one specimen sequenced in a study of T cells in Graves' hyperthyroidism and ophthalmopathy (dated by TCRdb to the late 2010s). The library was generated by multiplex PCR. Sequenced using an Illumina HiSeq 2000. The TCR beta CDR3 regions were amplified from RNA transcripts. A first-round RT-PCR of the TCR CDR3 used the HTBI primer set with the Qiagen OneStep RT-PCR kit. TCRdb trimmed public reads at Q25 via fastp, called clones via MiXCR and kept in-frame beta chains. Records with the same CDR3 protein are collapsed into one entry carrying the most frequent genes and DNA. A total of about 690,000 distinct CDR3 sequences appear in this sample, about 18% of them only once. The top ten clones comprise roughly a sixth of the sample. The material sequenced was blood. The receptors stem from a man in his forties or fifties with Graves' hyperthyroidism.

This clonotype was counted many times. The rearrangement uses TRBV28 and TRBJ1-1; no clear D gene. There are 12 residues in the CDR3. Deletions cut 7 bases from V and 4 bases from J, with 10 bases between. From germline, CDR1 is MDHEN and CDR2 SYDVKM. CDR3 nucleotide sequence: TGTGCCAGCATTCGAACCGGCACTGAAGCTTTCTTT. Encoded protein: CASIRTGTEAFF.

This clonotype has only a few counts. A much larger clonotype is one base distant, so this may be a read error. The chain links TRBV12-3 or TRBV12-4 to TRBJ2-1; maybe TRBD2 (6 bases). The length of the CDR3 is 17 residues. The CDR3 bases are TGTGCCGGCAGTTACTACCAGTCAGCGGGCCCCTACAATGAGCAGTTCTTC. Translating gives CAGSYYQSAGPYNEQFF.

This clonotype turned up a few times. This sequence joins TRBV6-5 and TRBJ2-7; the match to TRBD2 covers 10 bases. The length of the CDR3 is 15 residues. Germline CDR1 reads MNHEY; CDR2 reads SVGAGI. V dropped 2 bases and J dropped 3; count of bases not matched to a gene: 4. The CDR3: CASSYDLAGDYEQYF. The CDR3 region has the DNA TGTGCCAGCAGTTACGATCTAGCGGGAGACTACGAGCAGTACTTC.

This clonotype was seen many times. This chain uses TRBV2 with TRBJ2-1; D possibly corresponds to TRBD1 (7 bases). This CDR3 comprises 14 residues. Trimming left V 4 bases short and J 8 bases short, with 15 bases between. CDR1 and CDR2 from the germline V gene are SNHLY and FYNNEI. This CDR3 reads CASSAQGGEDEQFF. The CDR3 bases are TGTGCCAGCAGTGCCCAGGGGGGTGAGGATGAGCAGTTCTTC.

This clonotype was observed at least ten times. J is TRBJ1-1 and V is TRBV19, with D unresolved. In germline, CDR1 is LNHDA, CDR2 SQIVND (reference sequence). The CDR3 consists of 17 residues. Trimming took off 1 base at V and 0 bases at J, with 15 bases between the two ends. The CDR3 coding sequence is TGTGCCAGTAGTATAGCGGCGGCAAACATCATGAACACTGAAGCTTTCTTT. It encodes CASSIAAANIMNTEAFF.

At least ten counts were recorded for this clonotype. The chain has TRBV7-3 and TRBJ2-3; 9 nucleotides align to TRBD2. J gave up 2 bases and V 10 bases, and 7 bases lay outside the gene matches. The CDR3 has 14 amino acids. Per the germline V gene, CDR1 is SGHTA and CDR2 is FQGTGA. This CDR3 reads CATRRTSDTDTQYF. DNA of the CDR3: TGTGCCACGCGAAGGACTAGCGACACAGATACGCAGTATTTT.

This clonotype was observed many times. CDR3 in DNA: TGTGCCAGCAGTAGCCCGAGGGGCCCTTCCTACGAGCAGTACTTC. Its protein product is CASSSPRGPSYEQYF. The chain carries TRBV12-3 or TRBV12-4 and TRBJ2-7; the D gene could be TRBD1 or TRBD2 (5 bases each). With 5 bases removed from V and 1 base from J, the gap between germline ends came to 15 bases. This CDR3 is built from 15 residues.

This clonotype was detected ten times or more. V is TRBV2 and J is TRBJ1-4; the D gene is possibly TRBD1 (6 bases). Trimming stripped 1 base from V and 8 bases from J, with 11 bases between. Germline CDR1 reads SNHLY; CDR2 reads FYNNEI. The CDR3 runs 14 residues. CDR3 bases: TGTGCCAGCAGTGAAGGGGGGGCCGCGGAAAAACTGTTTTTT. Amino acid sequence: CASSEGGAAEKLFF.

The V and J genes are TRBV6-2 or TRBV6-3 and TRBJ1-2; D remains ambiguous. The V gene's germline CDR1 is MNHEY and CDR2 SVGEGT. V lost 0 bases and J 4 bases, leaving 12 bases between the germline ends. The CDR3 length is 15 residues. The CDR3 region is CASSYSTGIRYGYTF. The CDR3 DNA sequence: TGTGCCAGCAGTTACTCGACCGGTATTCGCTATGGCTACACCTTC.

In this sample, this clonotype turned up many times. V is TRBV27 and J is TRBJ2-1, with 11 bases identical to TRBD2. V was clipped by 7 bases and J by 10 bases; unmatched bases: 15. The CDR3 consists of 16 residues. Germline CDR1 reads MNHEY; CDR2 reads SMNVEV (reference sequence). The CDR3 DNA sequence: TGTGCCAGCACCACCCGGGGTAGCGGGAGGGCCCTGGAGCAGTTCTTC. Translating it yields CASTTRGSGRALEQFF.

Only a few counts were recorded for this clonotype. The V call is TRBV28, the J call TRBJ1-1, with a weak D call TRBD1 (5 bases). The CDR3 has 14 residues. Germline lookup yields CDR1 MDHEN and CDR2 SYDVKM. Trimming stripped 1 base from V and 7 bases from J, with 13 bases between. The CDR3 coding sequence is TGTGCCAGCAGTTTATCAGGGCAGCGGGGTGAAGCTTTCTTT. Its protein is CASSLSGQRGEAFF.